These 28 T cell receptor beta chains were sequenced from one sample in a study of technical replicates of blood from a few donors. Clones were read by immunoSEQ multiplex PCR, and TCRdb kept only the in-frame ones, dropping some. The sample yields 85,000 to 100,000 clones, 92% seen once. Sequencing used T cells isolated from PBMCs. These receptor sequences come from a human donor in good health.

This chain joins TRBV19 and TRBJ2-1; TRBD2 might be the D (5 bases). Trimming took off 7 bases at V and 8 bases at J, with 18 bases between the two ends. The CDR3 covers 14 residues. Germline-derived CDR1 and CDR2 are LNHDA and SQIVND (reference sequence). CDR3 in DNA: TGTGCCAGTATTGGTGGACGTAGCGCCGATGAGCAGTTCTTC. Translated: CASIGGRSADEQFF. Combining the CDR3 with reference TRBV19 and TRBJ2-1 gives the whole variable domain DGGITQSPKYLFRKEGQNVTLSCEQNLNHDAMYWYRQDPGQGLRLIYYSQIVNDFQKGDIAEGYSVSREKKESFPLTVTSAQKNPTAFYLCASIGGRSADEQFFGPGTRLTVL.

V is TRBV9 and J is TRBJ2-1; weak D call: TRBD1 (7 bases). Trimming pared 4 bases from V and 9 bases from J, leaving 23 bases between. From germline, CDR1 is SGDLS and CDR2 YYNGEE. This CDR3 is 16 amino acids long. The DNA for the CDR3 is TGTGCCAGCAGCTCCTCGGAGGGGGCCCGCTGGGGTGAGCAGTTCTTC. This gives the protein CASSSSEGARWGEQFF.

The V gene is TRBV7-2, the J gene TRBJ2-7; 10 positions agree with TRBD2. Germline values: CDR1 SGHTA, CDR2 FQGNSA. This CDR3 is 15 amino acids long. V gave up 3 bases and J gave up 2 bases; unmatched junction bases: 4. The CDR3 here is CASSLGSGGAYEQYF. The CDR3, as DNA: TGTGCCAGCAGCTTGGGAAGCGGGGGGGCCTACGAGCAGTACTTC. Complete variable domain (other parts from reference TRBV7-2 and TRBJ2-7): GAGVSQSPSNKVTEKGKDVELRCDPISGHTALYWYRQSLGQGLEFLIYFQGNSAPDKSGLPSDRFSAERTGGSVSTLTIQRTQQEDSAVYLCASSLGSGGAYEQYFGPGTRLTVT.

The CDR3 here is CASSLTGLGDDTQYF. Written as DNA, the CDR3 is TGTGCCAGCAGTTTAACAGGGTTGGGTGATGATACGCAGTATTTT. The rearrangement uses TRBV6-5 and TRBJ2-3; D might be TRBD1 (6 bases). Trimming cost V 4 bases and J 6 bases, with 17 bases left between them. This CDR3 is built from 15 residues. Germline V gene sequence: CDR1 MNHEY, CDR2 SVGAGI.

The chain recombines TRBV28 with TRBJ1-2; D may be TRBD1 (5 bases). The germline V gene has CDR1 MDHEN and CDR2 SYDVKM. This CDR3 is 12 amino acids long. Trimming removed 3 bases at V and 8 bases at J, with 10 bases between. CDR3 sequence: CASSLGGVGYTF. In DNA, the CDR3 is TGTGCCAGCAGTTTGGGAGGGGTCGGCTACACCTTC.

This chain joins TRBV28 and TRBJ2-7; TRBD2 might be the D (5 bases). The CDR3 runs to 14 residues. V gave up 7 bases and J gave up 0 bases, with 13 bases separating them. Germline CDR1 reads MDHEN; CDR2 reads SYDVKM. The CDR3 here is CASMRGLSSYEQYF. CDR3 in DNA: TGTGCCAGCATGCGCGGACTGAGCTCCTACGAGCAGTACTTC. Combining the CDR3 with reference TRBV28 and TRBJ2-7 gives the whole variable domain DVKVTQSSRYLVKRTGEKVFLECVQDMDHENMFWYRQDPGLGLRLIYFSYDVKMKEKGDIPEGYSVSREKKERFSLILESASTNQTSMYLCASMRGLSSYEQYFGPGTRLTVT.

This chain connects TRBV28 to TRBJ2-7; 8 bases are shared with TRBD1. The V gene's germline CDR1 is MDHEN and CDR2 SYDVKM. With V trimmed by 6 bases and J by 2 bases, 6 bases remained unmatched. CDR3 size: 14 residues. The CDR3 region is CASSRTGKTYEQYF. CDR3 in DNA: TGTGCCAGCAGCCGGACAGGGAAAACCTACGAGCAGTACTTC.

The V call is TRBV6-1, the J call TRBJ1-2; D unclear. Per the germline V gene, CDR1 is MNHNS and CDR2 is SASEGT. The CDR3 runs to 15 residues. V was clipped by 1 base and J by 0 bases, with 9 bases between them. The CDR3 region is CASSEETVTNYGYTF. In nucleotides, the CDR3 is TGTGCCAGCAGTGAAGAGACTGTAACTAACTATGGCTACACCTTC.

The V call is TRBV15, the J call TRBJ2-2; D is undetermined. V was clipped by 0 bases and J by 1 base, with 12 bases between them. Germline V lookup: CDR1 LNHNV, CDR2 YYDKDF (reference sequence). The length of the CDR3 is 17 residues. CDR3 in amino acids: CATSRELTQQNTGELFF. CDR3 sequence (DNA): TGTGCCACCAGCAGAGAATTGACTCAACAGAACACCGGGGAGCTGTTTTTT.

This clone was counted a single time. The V call is TRBV19, the J call TRBJ1-2; no firm D call. This CDR3 has 14 residues. V was shortened by 10 bases and J by 8 bases, with 23 bases between the two germline ends. Germline V gene lookup returns CDR1 LNHDA and CDR2 SQIVND (reference sequence). In DNA form, the CDR3 reads TGTGCCACTTCAATCGAGAGCACGACGGGGGGCTACACCTTC. It codes for CATSIESTTGGYTF.

The chain carries TRBV4-1 and TRBJ2-1; D gene unclear. This CDR3 is 12 amino acids long. Germline V gives CDR1 MGHRA, CDR2 YSYEKL. The ends were cut back, 0 bases at V and 6 bases at J, with 3 bases in the middle. The CDR3 DNA reads TGCGCCAGCAGCCAAGACAGCAATGAGCAGTTCTTC. This encodes CASSQDSNEQFF.

This clone has a single count. V is TRBV25-1 and J is TRBJ1-2; D gene ambiguous. V lost 4 bases, J lost 0 bases, and 15 bases lay in between. Germline V lookup: CDR1 MGHDK, CDR2 SYGVNS. CDR3 length: 16 amino acids. CDR3 coding DNA: TGTGCCAGCAGTGCTACCGGGATCTTAGCTAACTATGGCTACACCTTC. Protein sequence: CASSATGILANYGYTF.

Comments on this clone: The sample has other DNA sequences that encode this CDR3 too. This chain uses TRBV7-9 with TRBJ2-7; D unresolved. CDR1 is SEHNR, CDR2 FQNEAQ, per germline (reference sequence). The CDR3 has 11 residues. V lost 3 bases to trimming and J lost 4 bases, with 4 bases between them. For the CDR3, the DNA is TGTGCCAGCAGCTTGAGGTACGAGCAGTACTTC. The encoded protein is CASSLRYEQYF.

This sequence joins TRBV28 and TRBJ2-3; a possible D gene is TRBD1 (6 bases). Germline CDR1 reads MDHEN; CDR2 reads SYDVKM. This CDR3 comprises 15 residues. The V gene lost 8 bases and the J gene lost 3 bases, with 18 bases spanning the gap. CDR3 protein: CASVPGHSWTDTQYF. The CDR3 bases are TGTGCCAGCGTACCGGGACATTCATGGACAGATACGCAGTATTTT. The full variable domain, completed using reference TRBV28 and TRBJ2-3, is DVKVTQSSRYLVKRTGEKVFLECVQDMDHENMFWYRQDPGLGLRLIYFSYDVKMKEKGDIPEGYSVSREKKERFSLILESASTNQTSMYLCASVPGHSWTDTQYFGPGTRLTVL.

This rearrangement joins TRBV30 to TRBJ1-2; D may be TRBD1 (6 bases). V was trimmed by 0 bases and J by 3 bases, leaving 8 bases between them. This CDR3 is 13 amino acids long. Germline loops: CDR1 GTSNPN, CDR2 SVGIG (reference sequence). CDR3: CAWSVQGYYGYTF. The CDR3 DNA reads TGTGCCTGGAGTGTACAGGGTTACTATGGCTACACCTTC.

The CDR3, as DNA: TGTGCCAGCAGTGCGACAGGGGGGAACACTGAAGCTTTCTTT. Encoded protein: CASSATGGNTEAFF. V is TRBV6-5 and J is TRBJ1-1, with 9 nucleotides matching TRBD1. Trimming took 5 bases from V and 1 from J; bases not matched to a gene: 2. CDR3 size: 14 residues. Germline loops: CDR1 MNHEY, CDR2 SVGAGI.

CDR3 protein: CASSTGVWVYGYTF. CDR3 DNA sequence: TGTGCCAGCAGTACAGGGGTTTGGGTCTATGGCTACACCTTC. The chain uses TRBV2 and TRBJ1-2, with 7 positions matching TRBD1. The CDR3 consists of 14 residues. Germline V gene sequence: CDR1 SNHLY, CDR2 FYNNEI. V lost 5 bases to trimming and J lost 4 bases; unmatched junction nucleotides: 7.

V is TRBV11-3 and J is TRBJ2-5; 11 bases map to TRBD2. This CDR3 comprises 15 residues. Germline V gene lookup returns CDR1 SGHNT and CDR2 YENEEA. Trimming removed 4 bases from V and 7 bases from J; junction bases left unmatched: 8. CDR3 sequence: CASSSLAGVEGTQYF. In DNA form, the CDR3 reads TGTGCCAGCAGCTCACTAGCGGGGGTAGAGGGGACCCAGTACTTC.

The chain has TRBV9 and TRBJ2-7; a weak D match, TRBD1 (5 bases). Germline assignment: CDR1 SGDLS and CDR2 YYNGEE. V shed 3 bases and J shed 4 bases, with 11 bases lying between them. The CDR3 contains 13 residues. CDR3 sequence (DNA): TGTGCCAGCAGCGGAAATACAGGATACGAGCAGTACTTC. This sequence encodes CASSGNTGYEQYF.

The chain carries TRBV28 and TRBJ2-7; a possible D gene is TRBD1 (6 bases). The CDR3 covers 14 residues. Trimming stripped 8 bases from V and 2 bases from J, with 16 bases between. Looked up from germline, CDR1 is MDHEN and CDR2 is SYDVKM. The CDR3: CASGEQGPTYEQYF. In DNA form, the CDR3 reads TGTGCCAGCGGGGAACAGGGCCCGACCTACGAGCAGTACTTC. Supplemented by reference TRBV28 and TRBJ2-7, the full variable domain reads DVKVTQSSRYLVKRTGEKVFLECVQDMDHENMFWYRQDPGLGLRLIYFSYDVKMKEKGDIPEGYSVSREKKERFSLILESASTNQTSMYLCASGEQGPTYEQYFGPGTRLTVT.

The chain carries TRBV10-3 and TRBJ2-2, with D possibly TRBD2 on 5 matching bases. Deletions cut 4 bases from V and 6 bases from J, with 9 bases between. The CDR3 has 13 amino acids. CDR1 ENHRY and CDR2 SYGVKD come from the germline V gene. The CDR3 nucleotides read TGTGCCATCAGTGCGGAGGAAGCCGGGGAGCTGTTTTTT. Translation gives CAISAEEAGELFF.

This clone has a handful of counts. J is TRBJ1-3 and V is TRBV5-6; D gene ambiguous. The CDR3 loop spans 15 amino acids. Trimming took 4 bases from V and 5 from J, leaving 16 bases between them. The germline gives CDR1 SGHDT, CDR2 YYEEEE. The chain's CDR3 is CASSGGYLTRNTIYF. CDR3 in DNA: TGTGCCAGCAGCGGAGGGTATTTAACCCGAAACACCATATATTTT.

This CDR3 is CASSPSPGQEGKLFF. CDR3 in DNA: TGCGCCAGCAGCCCATCCCCAGGACAGGAGGGAAAACTGTTTTTT. The gene calls are TRBV4-1 and TRBJ1-4; the match to TRBD1 covers 7 bases. The junction had 12 bases not matched to a gene; V was cut back by 4 bases and J by 10 bases. The CDR3 consists of 15 residues. Germline V CDR1 and CDR2: MGHRA, YSYEKL.

V gene TRBV25-1 combines with J gene TRBJ2-5; possibly TRBD1 for D (5 bases). V gave up 1 base and J gave up 5 bases, with 11 bases separating them. The CDR3 contains 14 residues. Germline lookup yields CDR1 MGHDK and CDR2 SYGVNS. This CDR3 reads CASSELARVETQYF. Written as DNA, the CDR3 is TGTGCCAGCAGTGAATTAGCCAGGGTGGAGACCCAGTACTTC.

The chain combines TRBV9 with TRBJ1-2; 7 bases align to TRBD1. The CDR3 length is 15 residues. Unmatched junction bases numbered 7, after V lost 3 bases and J lost 2 bases. Germline V gives CDR1 SGDLS, CDR2 YYNGEE. The CDR3 is CASSAARDRNYGYTF. In nucleotides, the CDR3 is TGTGCCAGCAGCGCCGCCCGGGACAGAAACTATGGCTACACCTTC.

This sequence joins TRBV11-1 and TRBJ2-7; 9 positions match TRBD2. CDR3 length equals 14 residues. Trimming removed 0 bases from V and 3 bases from J; junction bases left unmatched: 0. CDR1 SGHAT and CDR2 FQDESV come from the germline V gene (reference sequence). CDR3 region: CASSLASGSYEQYF. The CDR3, as DNA: TGTGCCAGCAGCTTAGCTAGCGGGAGCTACGAGCAGTACTTC.

The rearrangement uses TRBV4-1 and TRBJ2-2, with 13 nucleotides matching TRBD2. J lost 5 bases, V lost 4 bases, and 1 base had no gene match. Germline CDR1 and CDR2: MGHRA and YSYEKL. This CDR3 has 15 amino acids. CDR3 sequence reads: CASSPGLAGTGELFF. CDR3 bases: TGCGCCAGCAGCCCGGGACTAGCGGGGACCGGGGAGCTGTTTTTT.

The chain links TRBV5-1 to TRBJ2-7; the D gene is possibly TRBD1 (5 bases). V lost 7 bases, J lost 4 bases, and 15 bases lay in between. The germline gives CDR1 SGHRS, CDR2 YFSETQ. The CDR3 is 13 amino acids. CDR3 sequence: CASSRAEMYEQYF. The CDR3 DNA sequence: TGCGCCAGCTCCAGGGCGGAAATGTACGAGCAGTACTTC.